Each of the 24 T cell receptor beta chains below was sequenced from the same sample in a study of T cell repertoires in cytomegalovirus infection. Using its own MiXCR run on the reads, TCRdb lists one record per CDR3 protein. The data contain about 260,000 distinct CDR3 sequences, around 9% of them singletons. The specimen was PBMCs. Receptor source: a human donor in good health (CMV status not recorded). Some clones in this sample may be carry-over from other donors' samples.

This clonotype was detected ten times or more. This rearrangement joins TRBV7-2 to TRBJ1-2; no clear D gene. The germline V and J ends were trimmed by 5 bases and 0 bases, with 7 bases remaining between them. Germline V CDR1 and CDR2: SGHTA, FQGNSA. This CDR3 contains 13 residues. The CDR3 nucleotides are TGTGCCAGCAGCCCCACAGCTAACTATGGCTACACCTTC. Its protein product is CASSPTANYGYTF.

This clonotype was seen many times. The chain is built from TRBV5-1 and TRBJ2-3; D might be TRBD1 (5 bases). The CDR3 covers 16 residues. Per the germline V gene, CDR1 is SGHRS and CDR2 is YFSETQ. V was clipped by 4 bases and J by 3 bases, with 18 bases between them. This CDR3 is CASSPNLGVKTDTQYF. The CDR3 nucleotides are TGCGCCAGCAGCCCCAATTTAGGGGTAAAAACAGATACGCAGTATTTT.

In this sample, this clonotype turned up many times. In DNA form, the CDR3 reads TGTGCCAGCAGCTTACTCAAGCGGGGGGTGGCTCCAGATACGCAGTATTTT. Translating gives CASSLLKRGVAPDTQYF. The genes are TRBV7-2 and TRBJ2-3; TRBD2 matches at 9 bases. This CDR3 comprises 17 residues. Per the germline V gene, CDR1 is SGHTA and CDR2 is FQGNSA. J was trimmed by 4 bases and V by 2 bases; bases with no gene match: 10.

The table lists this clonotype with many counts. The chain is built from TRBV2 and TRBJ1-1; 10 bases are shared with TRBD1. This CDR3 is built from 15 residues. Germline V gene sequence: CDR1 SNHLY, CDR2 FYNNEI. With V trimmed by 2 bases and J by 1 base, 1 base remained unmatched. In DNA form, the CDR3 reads TGTGCCAGCAGTGAATGGACAGGGGGGAACACTGAAGCTTTCTTT. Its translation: CASSEWTGGNTEAFF.

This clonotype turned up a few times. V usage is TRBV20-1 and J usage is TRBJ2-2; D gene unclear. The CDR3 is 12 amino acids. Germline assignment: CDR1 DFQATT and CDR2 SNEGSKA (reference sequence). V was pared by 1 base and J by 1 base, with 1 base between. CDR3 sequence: CSARVNTGELFF. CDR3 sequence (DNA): TGCAGTGCTAGAGTGAACACCGGGGAGCTGTTTTTT.

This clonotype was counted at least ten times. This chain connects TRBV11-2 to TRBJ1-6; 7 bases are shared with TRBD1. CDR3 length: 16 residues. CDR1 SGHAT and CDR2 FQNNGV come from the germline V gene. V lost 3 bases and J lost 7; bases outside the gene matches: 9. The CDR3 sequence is CASSLAGTVPNSPLHF. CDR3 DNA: TGTGCCAGCAGCTTGGCTGGGACAGTGCCGAATTCACCCCTCCACTTT.

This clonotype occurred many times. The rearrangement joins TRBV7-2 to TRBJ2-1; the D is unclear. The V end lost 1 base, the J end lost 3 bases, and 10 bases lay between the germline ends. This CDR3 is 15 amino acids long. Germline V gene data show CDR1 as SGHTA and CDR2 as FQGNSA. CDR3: CASSLVGGVYNEQFF. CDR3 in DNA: TGTGCCAGCAGCTTAGTAGGCGGAGTCTACAATGAGCAGTTCTTC.

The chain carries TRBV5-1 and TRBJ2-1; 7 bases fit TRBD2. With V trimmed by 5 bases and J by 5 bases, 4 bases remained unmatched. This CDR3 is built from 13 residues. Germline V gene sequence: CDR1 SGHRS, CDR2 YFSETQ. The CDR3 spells CASRREINNEQFF. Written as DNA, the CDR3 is TGCGCCAGCAGGCGGGAGATCAACAATGAGCAGTTCTTC.

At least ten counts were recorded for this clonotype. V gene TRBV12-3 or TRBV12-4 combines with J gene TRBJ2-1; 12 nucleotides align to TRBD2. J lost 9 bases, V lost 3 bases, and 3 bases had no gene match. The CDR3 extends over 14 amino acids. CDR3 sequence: CASSLTSGSSEQFF. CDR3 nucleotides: TGTGCCAGCAGTTTGACTAGCGGGAGTTCTGAGCAGTTCTTC.

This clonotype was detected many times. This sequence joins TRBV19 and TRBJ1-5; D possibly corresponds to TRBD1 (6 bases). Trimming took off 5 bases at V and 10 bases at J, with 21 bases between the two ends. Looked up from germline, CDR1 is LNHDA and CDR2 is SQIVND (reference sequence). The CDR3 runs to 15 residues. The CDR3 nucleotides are TGTGCCAGTAGTGTTGGACAGCGGGCAGGACGACCCCAGCATTTT. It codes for CASSVGQRAGRPQHF.

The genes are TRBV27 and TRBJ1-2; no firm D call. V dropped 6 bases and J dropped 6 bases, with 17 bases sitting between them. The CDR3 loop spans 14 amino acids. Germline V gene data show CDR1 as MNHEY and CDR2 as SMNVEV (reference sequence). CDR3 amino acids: CASSDIRARDGYTF. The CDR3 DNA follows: TGTGCCAGCAGCGACATCCGGGCCCGGGATGGCTACACCTTC.

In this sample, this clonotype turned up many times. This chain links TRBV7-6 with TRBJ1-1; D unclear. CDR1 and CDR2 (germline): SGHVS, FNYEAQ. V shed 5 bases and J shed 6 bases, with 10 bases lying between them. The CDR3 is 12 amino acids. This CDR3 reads CASSLGPSEAFF. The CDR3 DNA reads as TGTGCCAGCAGCCTAGGCCCTTCTGAAGCTTTCTTT.

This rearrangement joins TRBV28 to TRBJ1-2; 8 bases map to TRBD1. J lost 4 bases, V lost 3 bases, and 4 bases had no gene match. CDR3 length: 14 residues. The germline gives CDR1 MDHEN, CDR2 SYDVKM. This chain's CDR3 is CASSLDRVVYGYTF. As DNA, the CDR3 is TGTGCCAGCAGTTTGGACAGGGTGGTCTATGGCTACACCTTC.

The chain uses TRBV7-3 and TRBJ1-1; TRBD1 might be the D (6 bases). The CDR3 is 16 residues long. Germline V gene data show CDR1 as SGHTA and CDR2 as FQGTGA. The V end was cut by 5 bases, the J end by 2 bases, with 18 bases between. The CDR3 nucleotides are TGTGCCAGCAGCCCCCGTGTTGGGGGCCTTAACACTGAAGCTTTCTTT. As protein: CASSPRVGGLNTEAFF.

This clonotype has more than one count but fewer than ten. This CDR3 is CASSEFGTSIGEQYF. As DNA, the CDR3 is TGTGCCAGCAGTGAATTCGGGACTAGTATTGGCGAGCAGTACTTC. The gene calls are TRBV2 and TRBJ2-7, with 8 bases that match TRBD2. The CDR3 spans 15 residues. Germline V gene data show CDR1 as SNHLY and CDR2 as FYNNEI. Trimming took 2 bases from V and 6 from J; bases not matched to a gene: 9.

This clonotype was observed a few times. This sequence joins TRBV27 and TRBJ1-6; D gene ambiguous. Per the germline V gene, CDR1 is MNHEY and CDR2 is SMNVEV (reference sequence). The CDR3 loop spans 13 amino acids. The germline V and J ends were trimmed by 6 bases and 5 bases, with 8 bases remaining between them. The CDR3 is CASRIRDNSPLHF. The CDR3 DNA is TGTGCCAGCAGGATACGGGATAATTCACCCCTCCACTTT.

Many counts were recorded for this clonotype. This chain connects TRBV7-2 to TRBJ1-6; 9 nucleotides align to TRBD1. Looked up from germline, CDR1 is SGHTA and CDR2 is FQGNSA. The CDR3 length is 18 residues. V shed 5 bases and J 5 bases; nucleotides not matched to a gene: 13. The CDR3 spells CASSQTGQGLRNNSPLHF. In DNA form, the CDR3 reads TGTGCCAGCAGCCAAACGGGACAGGGACTGAGGAATAATTCACCCCTCCACTTT.

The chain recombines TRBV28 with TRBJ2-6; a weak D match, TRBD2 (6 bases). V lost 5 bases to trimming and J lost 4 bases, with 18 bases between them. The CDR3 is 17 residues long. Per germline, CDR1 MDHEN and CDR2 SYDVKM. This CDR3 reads CASSPQAGGRGANVLTF. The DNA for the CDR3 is TGTGCCAGCAGTCCCCAAGCCGGGGGACGGGGGGCCAACGTCCTGACTTTC. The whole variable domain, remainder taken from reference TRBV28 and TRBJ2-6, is DVKVTQSSRYLVKRTGEKVFLECVQDMDHENMFWYRQDPGLGLRLIYFSYDVKMKEKGDIPEGYSVSREKKERFSLILESASTNQTSMYLCASSPQAGGRGANVLTFGAGSRLTVL.

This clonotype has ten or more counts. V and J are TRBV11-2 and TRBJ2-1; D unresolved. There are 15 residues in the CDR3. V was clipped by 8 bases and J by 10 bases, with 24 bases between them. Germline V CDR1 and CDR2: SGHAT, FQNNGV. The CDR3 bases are TGTGCCAGCGGAACAACCAACACCGGGCCCAAGGAGCAGTTCTTC. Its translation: CASGTTNTGPKEQFF.

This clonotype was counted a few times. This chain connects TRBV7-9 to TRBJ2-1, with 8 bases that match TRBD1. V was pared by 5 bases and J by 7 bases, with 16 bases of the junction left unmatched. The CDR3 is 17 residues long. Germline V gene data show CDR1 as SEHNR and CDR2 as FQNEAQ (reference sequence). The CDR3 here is CASSLSGRPGGRNEQFF. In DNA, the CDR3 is TGTGCCAGCAGCCTCTCGGGCCGGCCAGGGGGCCGGAATGAGCAGTTCTTC.

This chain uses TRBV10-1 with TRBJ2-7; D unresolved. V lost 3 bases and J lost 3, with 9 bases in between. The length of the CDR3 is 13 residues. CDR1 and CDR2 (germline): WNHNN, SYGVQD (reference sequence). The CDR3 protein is CASSENSLYEQYF. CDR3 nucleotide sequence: TGCGCCAGCAGTGAAAACAGCCTCTACGAGCAGTACTTC.

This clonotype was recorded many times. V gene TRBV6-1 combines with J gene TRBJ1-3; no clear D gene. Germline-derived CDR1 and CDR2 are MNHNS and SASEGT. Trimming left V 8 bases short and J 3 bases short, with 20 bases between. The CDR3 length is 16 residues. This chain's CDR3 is CASAQFGLQFGNTIYF. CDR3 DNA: TGTGCCAGCGCCCAATTCGGGCTACAATTTGGAAACACCATATATTTT.

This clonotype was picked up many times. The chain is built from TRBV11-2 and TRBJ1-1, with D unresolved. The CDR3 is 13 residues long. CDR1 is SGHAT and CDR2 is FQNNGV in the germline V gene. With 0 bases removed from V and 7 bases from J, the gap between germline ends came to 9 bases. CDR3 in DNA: TGTGCCAGCAGCTTAGATCTAATGAATGAAGCTTTCTTT. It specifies CASSLDLMNEAFF.

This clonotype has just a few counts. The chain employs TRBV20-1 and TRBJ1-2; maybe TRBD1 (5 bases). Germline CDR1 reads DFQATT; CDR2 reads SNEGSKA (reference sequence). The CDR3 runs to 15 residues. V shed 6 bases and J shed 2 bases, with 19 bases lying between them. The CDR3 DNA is TGCAGTGCCCCGGACGGGGCTACTGACAACTATGGCTACACCTTC. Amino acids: CSAPDGATDNYGYTF.